What follows are 32 T cell receptor beta chains derived from one specimen sequenced in a study of blood T cell repertoires in COVID-19. This table comes from immunoSEQ multiplex PCR, and its TCRdb copy is limited to in-frame clones, with some not included. The sample consists of tens of thousands of clones, 80% to 85% of them appearing once. Source material: peripheral blood. The origin of the receptors is a human donor in a cohort sampled during active COVID-19.

As to this clone: Sequence at one end of the junction differs from germline and may be a read error. The chain couples TRBV11-2 to TRBJ2-3; D is unclear. Germline CDR1 SGHAT, CDR2 FQNNGV. The CDR3 is 12 amino acids. The CDR3: CANSLERNTQYF. DNA of the CDR3: TGTGCCAACAGCTTAGAGCGAAATACGCAGTATTTT.

This clone showed up just once. The chain uses TRBV12-3 or TRBV12-4 and TRBJ1-5, with 7 nucleotides matching TRBD1. V trimming: 3 bases; J trimming: 8 bases; junction bases outside the gene matches: 4. This CDR3 is built from 13 residues. The CDR3 DNA reads TGTGCCAGCAGTTTCAGGGGGTGGGAGCCCCAGCATTTT. Translated: CASSFRGWEPQHF.

The V and J genes are TRBV29-1 and TRBJ2-3; 7 bases are shared with TRBD2. CDR3 length equals 14 residues. J was trimmed by 1 base and V by 6 bases; bases with no gene match: 7. Germline assignment: CDR1 SQVTM and CDR2 ANQGSEA. The CDR3 loop reads CSVVSGLGTDTQYF. DNA of the CDR3: TGCAGCGTCGTTAGCGGGTTAGGCACAGATACGCAGTATTTT.

The CDR3 DNA is TGTGCCAGCAGACCAACTACAGGGTACTATGGCTACACCTTC. The encoded protein is CASRPTTGYYGYTF. The chain joins TRBV11-2 to TRBJ1-2; weak D call: TRBD1 (6 bases). The CDR3 contains 14 residues. Looked up from germline, CDR1 is SGHAT and CDR2 is FQNNGV. The V and J ends lost 6 bases and 3 bases respectively, with 14 bases between them. The full variable domain, with the rest looked up from reference TRBV11-2 and TRBJ1-2, is EAGVAQSPRYKIIEKRQSVAFWCNPISGHATLYWYQQILGQGPKLLIQFQNNGVVDDSQLPKDRFSAERLKGVDSTLKIQPAKLEDSAVYLCASRPTTGYYGYTFGSGTRLTVV.

CDR3: CASSPTGMYEQYF. CDR3 in DNA: TGTGCCAGCAGCCCAACAGGGATGTACGAGCAGTACTTC. V usage is TRBV6-5 and J usage is TRBJ2-7, with a weak D call TRBD1 (6 bases). The CDR3 runs 13 residues. V was pared by 6 bases and J by 4 bases, with 13 bases between. Per germline, CDR1 MNHEY and CDR2 SVGAGI.

V gene TRBV28 combines with J gene TRBJ2-3; 9 nucleotides agree with TRBD2. This CDR3 spans 15 amino acids. CDR1 is MDHEN and CDR2 is SYDVKM in the germline V gene. After removal of 5 bases from V and 3 bases from J, the junction contained 6 bases not matched to a gene. DNA for the CDR3: TGTGCCAGCAGTACCGGCGGGGGGGCGACAGATACGCAGTATTTT. Residues: CASSTGGGATDTQYF.

The chain has TRBV2 and TRBJ2-1, with 12 bases lining up with TRBD2. Per germline, CDR1 SNHLY and CDR2 FYNNEI. The CDR3 consists of 13 residues. The trim removed 7 bases at V and 8 bases at J, leaving 3 bases unmatched. The CDR3, as DNA: TGTGCCAGCACTAGCGGGGGGGCCGATGAGCAGTTCTTC. It translates to CASTSGGADEQFF.

V is TRBV3-1 (or the pseudogene TRBV3-2) and J is TRBJ2-3, with TRBD2 as a possible D gene (7 bases). The V gene's germline CDR1 is LGHDT and CDR2 YNNKEL (reference sequence). V was shortened by 4 bases and J by 8 bases, with 22 bases between the two germline ends. The CDR3 is made up of 16 amino acids. The CDR3 loop is CASSLPQGGGRGTQYF. CDR3 sequence (DNA): TGTGCCAGCAGCCTGCCTCAAGGCGGGGGCCGGGGTACGCAGTATTTT.

J is TRBJ1-3 and V is TRBV7-9; tentative D call: TRBD1 (6 bases). Trimming cost V 3 bases and J 0 bases, with 15 bases left between them. Germline lookup yields CDR1 SEHNR and CDR2 FQNEAQ (reference sequence). CDR3 length: 17 residues. The CDR3: CASSFYRDTASGNTIYF. CDR3 DNA: TGTGCCAGCAGCTTCTACCGGGACACAGCCTCTGGAAACACCATATATTTT. Based on the CDR3 plus reference TRBV7-9 and TRBJ1-3, the full variable domain is DTGVSQNPRHKITKRGQNVTFRCDPISEHNRLYWYRQTLGQGPEFLTYFQNEAQLEKSRLLSDRFSAERPKGSFSTLEIQRTEQGDSAMYLCASSFYRDTASGNTIYFGEGSWLTVV.

The CDR3 DNA reads as TGCGCCAGCAGTTTAGCCCTTAGCACAGATACGCAGTATTTT. It yields the protein CASSLALSTDTQYF. The chain joins TRBV10-1 to TRBJ2-3; D is unclear. This CDR3 is built from 14 residues. V lost 5 bases and J 0 bases, leaving 9 bases between the germline ends. Germline values: CDR1 WNHNN, CDR2 SYGVQD (reference sequence).

The chain uses TRBV20-1 and TRBJ2-5; D is undetermined. Germline CDR1 and CDR2: DFQATT and SNEGSKA (reference sequence). Between the trimmed V and J ends, which lost 3 bases and 2 bases, there was a span of 10 bases. The CDR3 length is 13 residues. CDR3 loop: CSASIAPQETQYF. DNA for the CDR3: TGCAGTGCTAGTATCGCGCCTCAAGAGACCCAGTACTTC.

The V call is TRBV29-1, the J call TRBJ1-2; tentatively, D is TRBD1 (5 bases). V lost 1 base, J lost 2 bases, and 8 bases lay in between. This CDR3 has 13 amino acids. Germline lookup yields CDR1 SQVTM and CDR2 ANQGSEA. The CDR3 protein is CSVEVRVNYGYTF. The CDR3 DNA follows: TGCAGCGTTGAAGTCAGGGTAAACTATGGCTACACCTTC.

V usage is TRBV6-1 and J usage is TRBJ2-2, with TRBD2 matching 9 bases. From germline, CDR1 is MNHNS and CDR2 SASEGT. CDR3 length equals 15 residues. The junction had 4 bases not matched to a gene; V was cut back by 2 bases and J by 6 bases. This CDR3 is CASSESPSGAGELFF. DNA for the CDR3: TGTGCCAGCAGTGAATCGCCTAGCGGGGCCGGGGAGCTGTTTTTT.

This chain links TRBV7-3 with TRBJ2-3; D might be TRBD2 (5 bases). Between the trimmed V and J ends, which lost 2 bases and 1 base, there was a span of 10 bases. This CDR3 has 15 amino acids. The germline gives CDR1 SGHTA, CDR2 FQGTGA. CDR3 nucleotide sequence: TGTGCCAGCAGCTTACAAGGAGGAGGCACAGATACGCAGTATTTT. This encodes CASSLQGGGTDTQYF. Variable domain in full (rest from reference TRBV7-3 and TRBJ2-3): GAGVSQTPSNKVTEKGKYVELRCDPISGHTALYWYRQSLGQGPEFLIYFQGTGAADDSGLPNDRFFAVRPEGSVSTLKIQRTERGDSAVYLCASSLQGGGTDTQYFGPGTRLTVL.

The V and J genes are TRBV18 and TRBJ2-1, with D uncertain. The CDR3 loop spans 16 amino acids. Per the germline V gene, CDR1 is KGHSH and CDR2 is LQKENI. V shed 6 bases and J shed 0 bases, with 15 bases lying between them. The CDR3 sequence: CASSHGPRSSYNEQFF. In nucleotides, the CDR3 is TGTGCCAGCTCCCACGGCCCGCGGAGCTCCTACAATGAGCAGTTCTTC. Full variable domain (remainder filled in from reference TRBV18 and TRBJ2-1): NAGVMQNPRHLVRRRGQEARLRCSPMKGHSHVYWYRQLPEEGLKFMVYLQKENIIDESGMPKERFSAEFPKEGPSILRIQQVVRGDSAAYFCASSHGPRSSYNEQFFGPGTRLTVL.

This chain joins TRBV6-1 and TRBJ1-2; 8 bases match TRBD1. CDR3 length: 17 amino acids. In germline, CDR1 is MNHNS, CDR2 SASEGT. The junction had 7 bases not matched to a gene; V was cut back by 1 base and J by 0 bases. This chain's CDR3 is CASSEDPGTGANYGYTF. As DNA, the CDR3 is TGTGCCAGCAGTGAAGACCCGGGGACAGGAGCTAACTATGGCTACACCTTC.

Note on this clone: Germline is not matched at one junction end, which may reflect a read error. This rearrangement joins TRBV6-5 to TRBJ2-7, with D maybe TRBD1 (5 bases). From germline, CDR1 is MNHEY and CDR2 SVGAGI. This CDR3 has 12 residues. CDR3 DNA sequence: TGTGCCAGCACAGAACAGGATAACGAGCAGCACTTC. Translating gives CASTEQDNEQHF.

V is TRBV11-1 and J is TRBJ2-3, with unresolved D. Germline V gene data show CDR1 as SGHAT and CDR2 as FQDESV (reference sequence). The CDR3 totals 14 residues. Trimming removed 2 bases from V and 3 bases from J, with 9 bases in between. As DNA, the CDR3 is TGTGCCAGCAGCTTAACAGAAGCTACAGATACGCAGTATTTT. Translated: CASSLTEATDTQYF.

This clone was observed a single time. V gene TRBV30 combines with J gene TRBJ1-1; TRBD1 matches 10 bases. CDR1 and CDR2 from the germline V gene are GTSNPN and SVGIG (reference sequence). The length of the CDR3 is 13 residues. V shed 1 base, J shed 10 bases, and the junction held 6 bases outside the gene matches. CDR3 DNA sequence: TGTGCCTGGAGTGCGGGACAGGGGTTTCCAGCTTTCTTT. Amino acids: CAWSAGQGFPAFF.

The chain uses TRBV5-1 and TRBJ2-5; 11 bases agree with TRBD1. V trimming: 2 bases; J trimming: 5 bases; junction bases outside the gene matches: 8. Looked up from germline, CDR1 is SGHRS and CDR2 is YFSETQ. The CDR3 totals 16 residues. The CDR3 spells CASSFRTGGAGETQYF. For the CDR3, the DNA is TGCGCCAGCAGCTTCCGGACAGGGGGCGCCGGGGAGACCCAGTACTTC.

The V gene is TRBV24-1, the J gene TRBJ1-1, with D perhaps TRBD1 (5 bases). Looked up from germline, CDR1 is KGHDR and CDR2 is SFDVKD. V was shortened by 7 bases and J by 3 bases, with 11 bases between the two germline ends. The CDR3 is made up of 13 amino acids. In nucleotides, the CDR3 is TGTGCCACCAGAGATGGGGGGTACACTGAAGCTTTCTTT. Protein: CATRDGGYTEAFF.

The V and J genes are TRBV3-1 (or the pseudogene TRBV3-2) and TRBJ1-4, with D possibly being TRBD1 (6 bases). The CDR3 length is 17 residues. The V gene's germline CDR1 is LGHDT and CDR2 YNNKEL (reference sequence). Trimming removed 4 bases from V and 1 base from J, with 16 bases in between. Here the CDR3 DNA reads TGTGCCAGCAGCCGAAGAGGGGGGGCCGGAACTAATGAAAAACTGTTTTTT. It codes for CASSRRGGAGTNEKLFF.

The rearrangement links TRBV2 to TRBJ1-2; 9 positions agree with TRBD1. CDR1 and CDR2 (germline): SNHLY, FYNNEI. V trimming: 5 bases; J trimming: 2 bases; junction bases outside the gene matches: 0. The CDR3 is made up of 13 amino acids. CDR3 sequence: CASSTGGNYGYTF. The CDR3 DNA sequence: TGTGCCAGCAGTACAGGGGGCAACTATGGCTACACCTTC.

This rearrangement joins TRBV4-2 to TRBJ1-1; 7 nucleotides line up with TRBD1. The length of the CDR3 is 14 residues. The junction had 2 bases not matched to a gene; V was cut back by 3 bases and J by 1 base. Germline CDR1 is LGHNA and CDR2 is YNFKEQ. The CDR3 spells CASSHGQENTEAFF. The CDR3 nucleotides read TGTGCCAGCAGCCATGGACAGGAGAACACTGAAGCTTTCTTT.

This clone was recorded only once. J is TRBJ2-1 and V is TRBV21-1; the tabulated D call, TRBD1, remains unverified against the DNA. TRBV21-1 corresponds to a pseudogene. The CDR3 loop spans 16 amino acids. The CDR3 here is CASSRWDRAEYNEQFF. The CDR3 DNA follows: TGTGCCAGCAGCAGGTGGGACAGGGCAGAGTACAATGAGCAGTTCTTC.

V usage is TRBV14 and J usage is TRBJ2-7; D is unclear. Trimming took off 4 bases at V and 5 bases at J, with 15 bases between the two ends. CDR3 length: 14 amino acids. Germline V gene data show CDR1 as SGHDN and CDR2 as FVKESK. The CDR3 bases are TGTGCCAGCAGCCGTACTCTCGCAGGAAACGAGCAGTACTTC. Residues: CASSRTLAGNEQYF.

The rearrangement links TRBV5-1 to TRBJ2-1, with a weak D call TRBD1 (5 bases). In germline, CDR1 is SGHRS, CDR2 YFSETQ. Trimming left V 1 base short and J 3 bases short, with 8 bases between. This CDR3 has 14 residues. CDR3 bases: TGCGCCAGCAGCTTGCAAGACAGCTACAATGAGCAGTTCTTC. Amino acid sequence: CASSLQDSYNEQFF.

The rearrangement joins TRBV6-5 to TRBJ2-7; D possibly corresponds to TRBD2 (6 bases). This CDR3 comprises 14 residues. The germline V gene encodes CDR1 MNHEY and CDR2 SVGAGI. Trimming removed 6 bases at V and 1 base at J, with 13 bases between. The CDR3 loop reads CASRRDPGSYEQYF. The CDR3 DNA reads as TGTGCCAGCAGGCGGGACCCGGGATCCTACGAGCAGTACTTC.

The rearrangement uses TRBV5-4 and TRBJ2-2; 7 bases agree with TRBD1. V was clipped by 4 bases and J by 2 bases; unmatched bases: 8. The germline CDR1 and CDR2 sequences are SGHNT and YYREEE (reference sequence). This CDR3 comprises 16 residues. The CDR3 reads CASSHGTASNTGELFF. CDR3 DNA sequence: TGTGCCAGCAGCCATGGGACAGCTTCAAACACCGGGGAGCTGTTTTTT.

The chain joins TRBV6-5 to TRBJ2-3, with 7 bases lining up with TRBD2. Germline CDR1 is MNHEY and CDR2 is SVGAGI. There are 12 residues in the CDR3. J was trimmed by 9 bases and V by 2 bases; bases with no gene match: 2. CDR3 sequence reads: CASSYRGETQYF. DNA for the CDR3: TGTGCCAGCAGTTACCGGGGGGAAACGCAGTATTTT.

V usage is TRBV5-5 and J usage is TRBJ2-7; TRBD1 aligns across 8 bases. J gave up 2 bases and V 1 base, and 2 bases lay outside the gene matches. The CDR3 consists of 14 residues. The germline CDR1 and CDR2 sequences are SGHKS and YYEKEE (reference sequence). DNA of the CDR3: TGTGCCAGCAGCTTGTCGGGACAGGCCTACGAGCAGTACTTC. Translated: CASSLSGQAYEQYF.

In its sample, this clone was seen a few times. This rearrangement joins TRBV29-1 to TRBJ2-5; 8 positions agree with TRBD1. V lost 7 bases to trimming and J lost 4 bases; unmatched junction nucleotides: 5. This CDR3 spans 12 amino acids. Germline CDR1 SQVTM, CDR2 ANQGSEA. This chain's CDR3 is CSGLTGAETQYF. In DNA, the CDR3 is TGCAGCGGTCTGACAGGGGCAGAGACCCAGTACTTC.